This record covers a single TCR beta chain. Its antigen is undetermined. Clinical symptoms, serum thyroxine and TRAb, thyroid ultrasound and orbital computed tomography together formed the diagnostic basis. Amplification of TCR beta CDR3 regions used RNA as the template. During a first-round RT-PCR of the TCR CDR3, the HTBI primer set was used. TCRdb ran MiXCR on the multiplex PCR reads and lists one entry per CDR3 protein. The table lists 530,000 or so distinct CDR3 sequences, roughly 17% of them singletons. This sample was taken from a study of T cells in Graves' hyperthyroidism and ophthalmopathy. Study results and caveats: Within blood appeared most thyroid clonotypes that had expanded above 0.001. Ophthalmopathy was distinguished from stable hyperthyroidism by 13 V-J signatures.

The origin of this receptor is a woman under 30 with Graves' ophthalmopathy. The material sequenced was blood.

CDR3 DNA: TGTGCCAGTAGTACCGGGACAGGGGCCGAAGCTTTCTTT. This sequence encodes CASSTGTGAEAFF. This sequence joins TRBV19 and TRBJ1-1; 10 bases align to TRBD1. The CDR3 has 13 amino acids. V was clipped by 4 bases and J by 8 bases; unmatched bases: 4. The germline CDR1 and CDR2 sequences are LNHDA and SQIVND (reference sequence). The whole variable domain, filled in from reference TRBV19 and TRBJ1-1, reads DGGITQSPKYLFRKEGQNVTLSCEQNLNHDAMYWYRQDPGQGLRLIYYSQIVNDFQKGDIAEGYSVSREKKESFPLTVTSAQKNPTAFYLCASSTGTGAEAFFGQGTRLTVV.